A single sample is the source of the 26 T cell receptor beta chains below, sequenced in a study of cytomegalovirus exposure and HLA in healthy donors. Assay used: immunoSEQ multiplex PCR; TCRdb lists only in-frame clones, some missing. The sample includes approximately 220,000 clones, more than 75% of them seen just once. Source material: PBMCs. Receptors were obtained from a man aged 18 to 29 in good health and CMV-seronegative.

The chain is built from TRBV5-1 and TRBJ1-6; D unclear. V was clipped by 2 bases and J by 10 bases, with 13 bases between them. Per germline, CDR1 SGHRS and CDR2 YFSETQ. This CDR3 spans 14 amino acids. In DNA, the CDR3 is TGCGCCAGCAGCTTAAGTACTAGTGGATCACCCCTCCACTTT. Protein sequence: CASSLSTSGSPLHF.

This chain joins TRBV7-2 and TRBJ2-5; 7 positions match TRBD1. V shed 0 bases and J 4 bases; nucleotides not matched to a gene: 2. This CDR3 has 14 residues. The germline CDR1 and CDR2 sequences are SGHTA and FQGNSA. This chain's CDR3 is CASSLAGGPETQYF. CDR3 in DNA: TGTGCCAGCAGCTTAGCAGGGGGCCCAGAGACCCAGTACTTC.

This clone appeared a few times. The chain has TRBV6-1 and TRBJ2-6; no clear D gene. The CDR3 has 14 residues. The ends were cut back, 4 bases at V and 0 bases at J, with 4 bases in the middle. CDR1 and CDR2 (germline): MNHNS, SASEGT. The CDR3 nucleotides read TGTGCCAGCAGTGGACTCTCTGGGGCCAACGTCCTGACTTTC. Protein: CASSGLSGANVLTF.

J is TRBJ1-4 and V is TRBV5-1, with 7 bases matching TRBD1. Germline trimming cut 7 bases from V and 8 bases from J; bases unmatched to any gene: 11. The CDR3 has 14 residues. CDR1 SGHRS and CDR2 YFSETQ come from the germline V gene. The CDR3 spells CASGLGGTEEKLFF. The DNA for the CDR3 is TGCGCCAGCGGCCTAGGGGGGACAGAAGAAAAACTGTTTTTT.

The CDR3 sequence is CATGGFSGNTIYF. CDR3 sequence (DNA): TGTGCCACCGGCGGATTCTCTGGAAACACCATATATTTT. V gene TRBV6-1 combines with J gene TRBJ1-3; D uncertain. V lost 10 bases, J lost 0 bases, and 10 bases lay in between. Per the germline V gene, CDR1 is MNHNS and CDR2 is SASEGT. This CDR3 spans 13 amino acids.

The rearrangement joins TRBV6-1 to TRBJ1-5, with D perhaps matching TRBD1 (5 bases). Germline CDR1 is MNHNS and CDR2 is SASEGT. This CDR3 has 16 residues. V lost 1 base to trimming and J lost 1 base, with 11 bases between them. CDR3 sequence: CASSEGAGTSNQPQHF. CDR3 sequence (DNA): TGTGCCAGCAGTGAAGGAGCGGGGACCAGCAATCAGCCCCAGCATTTT.

This clone has more than one count but fewer than ten. The rearrangement uses TRBV6-5 and TRBJ2-7, with D possibly matching TRBD2 (5 bases). Germline lookup yields CDR1 MNHEY and CDR2 SVGAGI. Trimming took off 2 bases at V and 4 bases at J, with 12 bases between the two ends. The CDR3 runs to 14 residues. CDR3 DNA sequence: TGTGCCAGCAGTTACGAGGGCACTTCGTACGAGCAGTACTTC. Translating gives CASSYEGTSYEQYF.

This chain links TRBV2 with TRBJ2-7, with a tentative D call TRBD2 (6 bases). The CDR3 spans 15 residues. CDR1 is SNHLY, CDR2 FYNNEI, per germline. Trimming shortened V by 2 bases and J by 0 bases, and 11 bases separated the two germline ends. The CDR3 loop reads CASSETVADSYEQYF. The CDR3 DNA sequence: TGTGCCAGCAGTGAAACGGTAGCGGACTCCTACGAGCAGTACTTC.

V is TRBV30 and J is TRBJ2-1; 9 bases map to TRBD1. The junction had 13 bases not matched to a gene; V was cut back by 6 bases and J by 16 bases. CDR3 length: 12 residues. Germline CDR1 reads GTSNPN; CDR2 reads SVGIG (reference sequence). The CDR3 nucleotides read TGTGCCTGCGGGGACAGGGCCCTCCCACCATTCTTC. Amino acids: CACGDRALPPFF. The complete variable domain, with remaining parts taken from reference TRBV30 and TRBJ2-1, reads SQTIHQWPATLVQPVGSPLSLECTVEGTSNPNLYWYRQAAGRGLQLLFYSVGIGQISSEVPQNLSASRPQDRQFILSSKKLLLSDSGFYLCACGDRALPPFFGPGTRLTVL.

Written as DNA, the CDR3 is TGTGCCAGCAGCGTAACGGCCGACAGGGCACACGAGCAGTACTTC. The encoded protein is CASSVTADRAHEQYF. The rearrangement links TRBV9 to TRBJ2-7; TRBD1 agrees at 7 bases. The CDR3 spans 15 residues. CDR1 and CDR2 from the germline V gene are SGDLS and YYNGEE. V lost 1 base, J lost 5 bases, and 9 bases stayed unmatched. Supplemented by reference TRBV9 and TRBJ2-7, the full variable domain reads DSGVTQTPKHLITATGQRVTLRCSPRSGDLSVYWYQQSLDQGLQFLIQYYNGEERAKGNILERFSAQQFPDLHSELNLSSLELGDSALYFCASSVTADRAHEQYFGPGTRLTVT.

This chain joins TRBV28 and TRBJ1-1; the D gene is possibly TRBD1 (6 bases). This CDR3 contains 15 residues. Germline V gene data show CDR1 as MDHEN and CDR2 as SYDVKM. V was trimmed by 5 bases and J by 0 bases, leaving 13 bases between them. In DNA form, the CDR3 reads TGTGCCAGCAGTAGTGGGGCAGGGGTGAACACTGAAGCTTTCTTT. It specifies CASSSGAGVNTEAFF.

The chain recombines TRBV28 with TRBJ2-5; 7 bases agree with TRBD1. CDR1 is MDHEN and CDR2 is SYDVKM in the germline V gene. CDR3 length: 19 amino acids. The J segment lost 3 bases and the V segment lost 2 bases, leaving 18 bases of the junction unmatched. CDR3 nucleotide sequence: TGTGCCAGCAGTTTAATTTACGGCCCCACAGGGGTGGGCGAAGAGACCCAGTACTTC. Translated, it gives CASSLIYGPTGVGEETQYF.

DNA for the CDR3: TGTGCCAGCAGCTCAGTCCGGGATGAGCAGTTCTTC. Residues: CASSSVRDEQFF. This chain connects TRBV28 to TRBJ2-1; no definite D call. Germline assignment: CDR1 MDHEN and CDR2 SYDVKM. The CDR3 spans 12 residues. Trimming pared 6 bases from V and 8 bases from J, leaving 11 bases between.

The V gene is TRBV6-5, the J gene TRBJ2-7, with D possibly TRBD2 on 6 matching bases. Germline V gene lookup returns CDR1 MNHEY and CDR2 SVGAGI. V lost 6 bases to trimming and J lost 4 bases, with 13 bases between them. The CDR3 consists of 13 residues. CDR3 protein: CASRAGTYYEQYF. The DNA of the CDR3 is TGTGCCAGCAGGGCGGGAACCTATTACGAGCAGTACTTC.

The rearrangement uses TRBV4-3 and TRBJ1-6; 9 bases align to TRBD1. The germline gives CDR1 LGHNA, CDR2 YSLEER. The CDR3 spans 16 residues. V gave up 1 base and J gave up 9 bases; unmatched junction bases: 7. The CDR3: CASSQGVDRGGSPLHF. The CDR3 DNA reads TGCGCCAGCAGCCAAGGTGTGGACAGGGGAGGTTCACCCCTCCACTTT.

The J gene is TRBJ1-5, the V gene TRBV19, with D possibly being TRBD1 (6 bases). Between the trimmed V and J ends, which lost 4 bases and 2 bases, there was a span of 12 bases. Germline V gene sequence: CDR1 LNHDA, CDR2 SQIVND (reference sequence). This CDR3 has 15 residues. CDR3 amino acids: CASSTQGLGNQPQHF. The CDR3 DNA follows: TGTGCCAGTAGTACCCAGGGGCTGGGCAATCAGCCCCAGCATTTT.

The V call is TRBV28, the J call TRBJ1-3; the D is unclear. In germline, CDR1 is MDHEN, CDR2 SYDVKM. This CDR3 has 12 amino acids. V was clipped by 5 bases and J by 4 bases, with 6 bases between them. The CDR3 nucleotides are TGTGCCAGCAGTACAGTGGGAAACACCATATATTTT. Its protein product is CASSTVGNTIYF.

The rearrangement joins TRBV9 to TRBJ1-1; D is undetermined. The V gene's germline CDR1 is SGDLS and CDR2 YYNGEE. The ends were cut back, 6 bases at V and 1 base at J, with 16 bases in the middle. The CDR3 has 15 amino acids. CDR3 coding DNA: TGTGCCAGCACAGGAGGTTTTCTCGGGAACACTGAAGCTTTCTTT. Protein product: CASTGGFLGNTEAFF.

The chain recombines TRBV4-3 with TRBJ2-7; possibly TRBD2 for D (6 bases). The CDR3 is made up of 14 amino acids. The ends were cut back, 2 bases at V and 2 bases at J, with 10 bases in the middle. CDR1 and CDR2 (germline): LGHNA, YSLEER. The CDR3 loop reads CASSQRLEAYEQYF. The CDR3 nucleotides are TGCGCCAGCAGCCAACGACTAGAGGCCTACGAGCAGTACTTC.

V and J are TRBV5-1 and TRBJ1-4; 8 bases are a match to TRBD1. This CDR3 is built from 14 residues. CDR1 and CDR2 from the germline V gene are SGHRS and YFSETQ. The V and J ends lost 4 bases and 7 bases, in that order; junction bases with no gene match: 6. The CDR3 DNA follows: TGCGCCAGCAGCCCAGACAGGGGTAGTGAAAAACTGTTTTTT. Encoded protein: CASSPDRGSEKLFF.

The CDR3 DNA is TGTGCCAGCAGCCTGGGACAGCCCCCAGGTACGCAGTATTTT. Amino acids: CASSLGQPPGTQYF. V usage is TRBV28 and J usage is TRBJ2-3; 7 nucleotides line up with TRBD1. J was trimmed by 8 bases and V by 6 bases; bases with no gene match: 11. Per germline, CDR1 MDHEN and CDR2 SYDVKM. The CDR3 totals 14 residues.

With regard to this clone: Germline and junction disagree at one end, which may indicate a read error. V is TRBV18 and J is TRBJ2-1; TRBD2 is a possible D gene (6 bases). This CDR3 has 13 amino acids. Germline V CDR1 and CDR2: KGHSH, LQKENI. The CDR3 protein is CASSPQTRNEQFF. The CDR3 region has the DNA TGTGCCAGCTCTCCACAGACTAGGAATGAGCAGTTCTTC.

The J gene is TRBJ2-5, the V gene TRBV27; a possible D gene is TRBD1 (5 bases). The germline gives CDR1 MNHEY, CDR2 SMNVEV (reference sequence). This CDR3 is built from 13 residues. The ends were cut back, 3 bases at V and 7 bases at J, with 12 bases in the middle. CDR3 coding DNA: TGTGCCAGCAGTTTTTCAGGGCGAGGGACCCAGTACTTC. Translating gives CASSFSGRGTQYF.

This clone was seen a single time. This chain connects TRBV29-1 to TRBJ2-5; 12 positions match TRBD1. The germline V gene encodes CDR1 SQVTM and CDR2 ANQGSEA. V was clipped by 6 bases and J by 7 bases; unmatched bases: 12. This CDR3 has 15 residues. CDR3 sequence reads: CSVDGSGQGALTQYF. The CDR3 bases are TGCAGCGTCGACGGCTCGGGACAGGGGGCTTTGACCCAGTACTTC.

V and J are TRBV7-2 and TRBJ2-7; tentative D call: TRBD1 (6 bases). Germline V lookup: CDR1 SGHTA, CDR2 FQGNSA. The CDR3 runs 15 residues. Trimming removed 1 base from V and 4 bases from J, with 14 bases in between. The CDR3 coding sequence is TGTGCCAGCAGCTTAGTAGGACAGAGCTTATACGAGCAGTACTTC. This sequence encodes CASSLVGQSLYEQYF.

This rearrangement joins TRBV14 to TRBJ2-7, with a tentative D call TRBD1 (5 bases). The V gene's germline CDR1 is SGHDN and CDR2 FVKESK. The CDR3 loop spans 16 amino acids. Between the trimmed V and J ends, which lost 10 bases and 2 bases, there was a span of 24 bases. This CDR3 is CAIPQILTEETYEQYF. In DNA, the CDR3 is TGTGCCATCCCGCAGATTCTGACAGAAGAAACCTACGAGCAGTACTTC.